This entry features one T cell receptor beta chain sequence. Its antigen specificity is not known. No base quality values were provided; no much bigger clone lies one nucleotide off. Measured from the cysteine to the phenylalanine, the CDR3 is 15 residues long. Only CDR3 DNA remains: 45 bases, in frame from the first base. Via the germline V gene, CDR1 is SGHTS and CDR2 YDEGEE. Germline trimming: 6 bases from V, 4 bases from J; junction bases outside gene matches: 8. The collaborating institutions used their own protocols to collect whole blood in K2EDTA tubes. For TCRbeta analysis, collaborators shipped samples as frozen whole blood, isolated PBMCs, or DNA extracted from either of those sample types. The entry originates in a study of blood T cell repertoires in COVID-19 (dated by TCRdb to the early 2020s). About the investigation overall: Samples from collaborators originated in the United States, Italy and Spain and spanned both the acute and convalescent phases of COVID-19. Samples came from the ongoing ImmuneRACE study (first 160 participants) plus 1,254 subjects from 6 global collaborators. Subjects who had been exposed to COVID-19, were actively infected with it, or had recovered from it provided the deeply sampled blood TCRbeta repertoires that made up the dataset. The sample metadata nearly always contained a de-identified subject ID, COVID-19 status, age in years and sex. A freely available public database, intended as a resource for researchers studying the immune response to SARS-CoV-2, is where the repertoires were released. Where HLA class I and class II types were available, the types were taken from metadata supplied by the sample provider, not from assay-based typing. The material from the prospective study consisted of cDNA or gDNA derived from T cells, B-cell-depleted T cells, or PBMCs.

General conclusions and limits of the study: The amount of clinical and demographic metadata varied by source and participant and was provided uncurated.

TCRbeta CDR3 regions were amplified from genomic DNA using the immunoSEQ Assay, a bias-controlled multiplex PCR. Per the source publication's procedure: Nucleated cell counts per sample were estimated from amplification of reference gene primers within the assay. To quantify the absolute abundance of each unique TCRbeta CDR3 rearrangement, sequence reads were collapsed and filtered. For each sample, productive Simpson clonality was calculated as the square root of Simpson's diversity index over productive rearrangements. The table was pulled from immuneACCESS by TCRdb, which kept in-frame rearrangements only. Such tables lose some clones; where checked, under half of the loss comes from unresolved V genes, and the rest has no known cause. Clone size and the V and J calls come from that table; the DNA yielded D and trimming. This sample holds some 49,000 clones; less than 90% were observed only once. The ten largest clones represent around 9.6% of the sample.

This clonotype originated in a human donor in a cohort sampled during active COVID-19. The chain joins TRBV5-8 to TRBJ1-3, and 9 junctional nucleotides match TRBD1. Source material: peripheral blood. The nucleotide sequence is given as TGTGCCAGCACCCTACAGGGGGCCTTGGGAAACACCATATATTTT. This codes for CASTLQGALGNTIYF.